Presented here are 19 T cell receptor beta chains from one specimen sequenced in a study of shared clonotypes between healthy human individuals. Clones were read by immunoSEQ multiplex PCR, and TCRdb kept only the in-frame ones, dropping some. Of around 500,000 clones listed, around 73% are singletons. The sequenced sample was PBMCs. Source of these receptors: a woman in her 40s in good health. Some clones in this sample may be carry-over from other donors' samples.

Notes on this clone: This sample also contains other DNA sequences that code for the same CDR3. This chain uses TRBV7-9 with TRBJ1-4, with D perhaps matching TRBD1 (5 bases). The CDR3 is 14 amino acids. The V gene's germline CDR1 is SEHNR and CDR2 FQNEAQ (reference sequence). Trimming pared 1 base from V and 8 bases from J, leaving 11 bases between. The DNA of the CDR3 is TGTGCCAGCAGCTTAGTGCAGGGTGGCGAAAAACTGTTTTTT. Its protein product is CASSLVQGGEKLFF.

V gene TRBV5-4 combines with J gene TRBJ2-1, with 8 bases that match TRBD1. There are 13 residues in the CDR3. With 0 bases clipped from V and 10 bases from J, the junction kept 3 bases outside the gene matches. CDR1 and CDR2 (germline): SGHNT, YYREEE (reference sequence). This CDR3 reads CASSLEGTGEQFF. In DNA form, the CDR3 reads TGTGCCAGCAGCTTGGAGGGGACAGGAGAGCAGTTCTTC.

V and J are TRBV7-9 and TRBJ2-3, with D hard to call. V lost 5 bases to trimming and J lost 7 bases, with 7 bases between them. Per germline, CDR1 SEHNR and CDR2 FQNEAQ (reference sequence). CDR3 length: 11 residues. Here the CDR3 reads CASSPQHTQYF. The CDR3 DNA reads TGTGCCAGCAGCCCCCAGCATACGCAGTATTTT.

This chain links TRBV9 with TRBJ2-7; no clear D gene. CDR1 is SGDLS and CDR2 is YYNGEE in the germline V gene. CDR3 length: 15 amino acids. Trimming took 0 bases from V and 7 from J, leaving 17 bases between them. The CDR3 sequence: CASSVDGRIFGEQYF. Written as DNA, the CDR3 is TGTGCCAGCAGCGTAGACGGTAGAATATTCGGGGAGCAGTACTTC.

The chain combines TRBV28 with TRBJ1-3; no definite D call. Germline CDR1 MDHEN, CDR2 SYDVKM. There are 14 residues in the CDR3. V was pared by 7 bases and J by 0 bases, with 10 bases between. The CDR3 is CASIEGRSGNTIYF. CDR3 in DNA: TGTGCCAGCATTGAGGGTCGCTCTGGAAACACCATATATTTT.

This clone occurred once. The rearrangement joins TRBV11-3 to TRBJ2-7; D tentatively fits TRBD1 or TRBD2 (5 bases each). Germline V lookup: CDR1 SGHNT, CDR2 YENEEA. The V gene lost 0 bases and the J gene lost 3 bases, with 9 bases spanning the gap. The CDR3 runs 14 residues. CDR3 sequence: CASSLEGVYYEQYF. CDR3 in DNA: TGTGCCAGCAGCTTAGAGGGGGTCTACTACGAGCAGTACTTC. The variable domain in full, completed from reference TRBV11-3 and TRBJ2-7, reads EAGVVQSPRYKIIEKKQPVAFWCNPISGHNTLYWYLQNLGQGPELLIRYENEEAVDDSQLPKDRFSAERLKGVDSTLKIQPAELGDSAVYLCASSLEGVYYEQYFGPGTRLTVT.

This chain connects TRBV7-6 to TRBJ2-7; D gene uncertain. The germline CDR1 and CDR2 sequences are SGHVS and FNYEAQ. The length of the CDR3 is 14 residues. V was cut by 2 bases and J by 6 bases, with 14 bases left in between. This CDR3 reads CASSLIPGRREQYF. In nucleotides, the CDR3 is TGTGCCAGCAGCTTAATTCCAGGCAGACGCGAGCAGTACTTC.

This sequence joins TRBV30 and TRBJ1-1; 8 nucleotides agree with TRBD1. The length of the CDR3 is 13 residues. The germline V gene encodes CDR1 GTSNPN and CDR2 SVGIG (reference sequence). Germline trimming cut 4 bases from V and 5 bases from J; bases unmatched to any gene: 6. The CDR3 spells CAWTQGAGTEAFF. Here the CDR3 DNA reads TGTGCCTGGACCCAGGGGGCAGGGACTGAAGCTTTCTTT.

This chain uses TRBV28 with TRBJ1-2; D is ambiguous. Trimming took 3 bases from V and 4 from J, leaving 9 bases between them. This CDR3 comprises 13 residues. From germline, CDR1 is MDHEN and CDR2 SYDVKM. CDR3 sequence: CASSFGQLYGYTF. CDR3 bases: TGTGCCAGCAGTTTCGGTCAGCTCTATGGCTACACCTTC.

Turning to this clone: A far larger clone is just one base off, so this is likely a read error. The chain joins TRBV30 to TRBJ2-5, with no clear D. The J call may be in error: the DNA end matches TRBJ2-7 better. This CDR3 region has 13 residues. Germline V lookup: CDR1 GTSNPN, CDR2 SVGIG (reference sequence). CDR3 protein: CAWGVSFESEQYF. The CDR3 coding sequence is TGTGCCTGGGGTGTGTCCTTCGAAAGCGAGCAGTACTTC.

Comment on this clone: Since a much larger clone is just one base distant, this may be a read error. The chain combines TRBV18 with TRBJ1-3; no definite D call. The CDR3 has 15 residues. Germline V gene data show CDR1 as KGHSH and CDR2 as LQKENI. Deletions cut 3 bases from V and 6 bases from J, with 15 bases between. Here the CDR3 DNA reads TGTGCCAGCTCACCGCCGCCACAGATAGAAAACACCATATATTTT. Translated, it gives CASSPPPQIENTIYF.

Only one count was recorded for this clone. J is TRBJ1-6 and V is TRBV27, with a possible D match to TRBD1 (6 bases). Germline CDR1 MNHEY, CDR2 SMNVEV (reference sequence). The CDR3 is 16 amino acids. V shed 0 bases and J shed 3 bases, with 9 bases lying between them. CDR3 region: CASSLSTGGYNSPLHF. Here the CDR3 DNA reads TGTGCCAGCAGTTTATCGACAGGAGGCTATAATTCACCCCTCCACTTT.

The V and J genes are TRBV2 and TRBJ1-5, with D possibly matching TRBD1 (5 bases). Germline CDR1 and CDR2: SNHLY and FYNNEI. The CDR3 is 17 amino acids. V lost 5 bases and J 1 base, leaving 18 bases between the germline ends. CDR3 loop: CASSTASGQTSNQPQHF. Here the CDR3 DNA reads TGTGCCAGCAGTACAGCTAGCGGACAAACCAGCAATCAGCCCCAGCATTTT.

J is TRBJ2-7 and V is TRBV6-1, with TRBD1 matching over 8 bases. Trimming removed 4 bases from V and 1 base from J; junction bases left unmatched: 9. CDR3 length: 16 amino acids. Germline V gene sequence: CDR1 MNHNS, CDR2 SASEGT. CDR3 amino acids: CASSARQGILSYEQYF. The CDR3 DNA reads as TGTGCCAGCAGTGCCCGACAGGGGATCTTGTCCTACGAGCAGTACTTC.

This clone was detected once. This rearrangement joins TRBV7-3 to TRBJ2-1, with D hard to call. Germline V gives CDR1 SGHTA, CDR2 FQGTGA. The CDR3 has 14 residues. V was cut by 5 bases and J by 4 bases, with 12 bases left in between. The CDR3 loop reads CASSTGVSYNEQFF. The CDR3 DNA reads as TGTGCCAGCAGCACTGGAGTTTCTTACAATGAGCAGTTCTTC.

This clone appeared a few times. The V and J genes are TRBV28 and TRBJ2-1; 16 bases map to TRBD2. Trimming took 1 base from V and 6 from J; bases not matched to a gene: 9. Germline CDR1 reads MDHEN; CDR2 reads SYDVKM. The CDR3 totals 19 residues. CDR3 protein: CASSLLGLAGGLFPNEQFF. DNA for the CDR3: TGTGCCAGCAGTTTATTGGGACTAGCGGGAGGGCTTTTCCCCAATGAGCAGTTCTTC.

The chain couples TRBV6-1 to TRBJ1-1; D is unclear. The CDR3 loop spans 12 amino acids. The V end was cut by 1 base, the J end by 6 bases, with 6 bases between. Germline CDR1 and CDR2: MNHNS and SASEGT. Written as DNA, the CDR3 is TGTGCCAGCAGTGAAGACGAAGCTGAAGCTTTCTTT. It codes for CASSEDEAEAFF.

J is TRBJ2-1 and V is TRBV7-3; D assignment may be TRBD1 or TRBD2 (6 bases each). CDR1 SGHTA and CDR2 FQGTGA come from the germline V gene. V dropped 1 base and J dropped 4 bases, with 11 bases sitting between them. The CDR3 runs to 15 residues. CDR3 nucleotide sequence: TGTGCCAGCAGCTTAAGCGGGACACCTTACAATGAGCAGTTCTTC. Encoded protein: CASSLSGTPYNEQFF.

This chain uses TRBV12-5 with TRBJ2-1; no reliable D call. Per the germline V gene, CDR1 is LGHNT and CDR2 is FRNRAP. With 5 bases removed from V and 3 bases from J, the gap between germline ends came to 20 bases. The CDR3 length is 17 residues. CDR3 sequence reads: CASGPLRTSLFYNEQFF. The CDR3 DNA reads TGTGCTAGTGGTCCTCTTCGCACATCACTATTCTACAATGAGCAGTTCTTC.